This TCR beta chain was obtained from a study of early T cells in non-severe SARS-CoV-2 infection. Study at large: Unsorted whole blood bulk RNA was sequenced, with unpaired chains.

The V end lost 6 bases, the J end lost 5 bases, and 11 bases lay between the germline ends. CDR1 and CDR2 (germline): SEHNR, FQNEAQ (reference sequence). This CDR3 is built from 13 residues. MiXCR was run by TCRdb on the 5' RACE reads, yielding one entry per CDR3 protein. The data hold tens of thousands of distinct CDR3 sequences, with 10% to 15% observed a single time. The gene calls are TRBV7-9 and TRBJ2-1; TRBD2 might be the D (5 bases). This TCR was sampled from an adult who was a healthcare worker with PCR-confirmed SARS-CoV-2 infection or an uninfected control (not recorded which). Specimen: whole blood. For the CDR3, the DNA is TGTGCCAGCAGTTCGGACTCGAACAATGAGCAGTTCTTC. Protein sequence: CASSSDSNNEQFF.